The present T cell receptor (beta chain) was sequenced within a study of CD8+ T cells in alopecia areata. Turning to the study itself: Treated individuals took tofacitinib by mouth, 5 to 10 mg twice daily.

After isolation, RNA underwent reverse transcription to generate cDNA as the sequencing template. Profiled with immunoSEQ multiplex PCR; TCRdb holds only in-frame clones, not every one. Found here are 110,000 or so clones, 58% of them singletons; the top ten hold nearly 30%. Regarding this clone: Its antigen remains unidentified.

Study-wide results and caveats: One nonresponder makes the tie between baseline CD8+ expansion and response uncertain. In scalp, tofacitinib significantly decreased clonality and expanded CD8+ clones among the top 100.

Treatment: oral pan-JAK inhibitor, 5-10 mg twice daily. The CDR3 length is 11 residues. Trimming cost V 8 bases and J 6 bases, with 10 bases left between them. Germline V gives CDR1 LNHDA, CDR2 SQIVND (reference sequence). The TCR originated in a human donor with alopecia areata. The material was CD8+ T cells sorted from blood, obtained at week 4, from a patient treated with tofacitinib. The chain uses TRBV19 and TRBJ1-2; the D is unclear. The DNA of the CDR3 is TGTGCCAGTGGCCCCGAAGATGGCTACACCTTC. This encodes CASGPEDGYTF.